This TCR beta chain was identified during a study of T-cell reconstitution after alpha-beta-depleted transplantation in children. Study conclusions and caveats: For some patients, TCRbeta diversity was high at day 60 because of recipient T cells and thymic progenitors that survived. Reportedly, roughly two months post-transplant, alpha-beta T cells arose from several hundred expanded graft clones.

As it was prepared, the TCRbeta library received unique molecular identifiers. MiXCR was run by TCRdb on the PCR reads, yielding one entry per CDR3 protein. The sample has more than 200,000 distinct CDR3 sequences; roughly 18% are singletons. The CDR3 is 13 amino acids. V shed 2 bases and J shed 4 bases, with 8 bases lying between them. Germline V gives CDR1 ENHRY, CDR2 SYGVKD. The table lists this clonotype with a few counts. Its target is not known. This TCR came from a male patient between 2 and 10 years old who had a stem cell transplant for acute lymphoblastic leukemia, so the T cells may come from the graft donor. The rearrangement links TRBV10-3 to TRBJ2-5, with a weak D call TRBD1 (5 bases). The specimen was PBMCs, mostly from graft donor cells, collected 360 days after TCRalphabeta/CD19-depleted stem cell transplant. DNA for the CDR3: TGTGCCATCAGTGAGGACAGACCAGAGACCCAGTACTTC. As protein: CAISEDRPETQYF.